The 10 T cell receptor beta chains presented below share a single source sample, sequenced in a study of T cells after posttransplantation cyclophosphamide. Method: immunoSEQ multiplex PCR; TCRdb's copy keeps in-frame clones and lacks some. This table has around 66,000 clones, roughly 93% appearing once. The sample consisted of PBMCs. All receptors come from a woman aged 30 to 39 in good health and a related stem cell transplant donor.

This sequence joins TRBV9 and TRBJ1-4, with TRBD1 as a possible D gene (6 bases). Germline loops: CDR1 SGDLS, CDR2 YYNGEE. The V end lost 5 bases, the J end lost 5 bases, and 16 bases lay between the germline ends. The CDR3 has 15 amino acids. The CDR3 protein is CASSTQDSQNEKLFF. CDR3 sequence (DNA): TGTGCCAGCAGTACCCAGGACAGTCAGAATGAAAAACTGTTTTTT.

The chain uses TRBV5-5 and TRBJ1-6; 7 positions agree with TRBD1. J lost 11 bases, V lost 2 bases, and 7 bases had no gene match. This CDR3 comprises 14 residues. The V gene's germline CDR1 is SGHKS and CDR2 YYEKEE (reference sequence). The CDR3 sequence: CASSFYRGETPLHF. The CDR3 bases are TGTGCCAGCAGCTTTTACAGGGGTGAGACACCCCTCCACTTT.

CDR3 loop: CSVEEGASRYGYTF. In nucleotides, the CDR3 is TGCAGCGTTGAAGAAGGGGCGTCTCGCTATGGCTACACCTTC. The J gene is TRBJ1-2, the V gene TRBV29-1, with a weak D call TRBD1 (5 bases). V lost 0 bases and J lost 4, with 12 bases in between. The CDR3 is 14 residues long. Germline V gives CDR1 SQVTM, CDR2 ANQGSEA. The full variable domain, in which reference TRBV29-1 and TRBJ1-2 provide the parts outside the CDR3, is SAVISQKPSRDICQRGTSLTIQCQVDSQVTMMFWYRQQPGQSLTLIATANQGSEATYESGFVIDKFPISRPNLTFSTLTVSNMSPEDSSIYLCSVEEGASRYGYTFGSGTRLTVV.

This chain uses TRBV19 with TRBJ1-1; TRBD1 aligns across 7 bases. The CDR3 extends over 14 amino acids. From germline, CDR1 is LNHDA and CDR2 SQIVND (reference sequence). V lost 5 bases and J lost 0; bases outside the gene matches: 3. CDR3 region: CASSSGQLNTEAFF. The CDR3 DNA is TGTGCCAGTAGTTCGGGACAGCTGAACACTGAAGCTTTCTTT.

The sample holds one count of this clone. The chain couples TRBV6-1 to TRBJ2-7; the D is unclear. Germline values: CDR1 MNHNS, CDR2 SASEGT. Between the trimmed V and J ends, which lost 1 base and 4 bases, there was a span of 8 bases. The length of the CDR3 is 13 residues. The chain's CDR3 is CASSEVLRYEQYF. The CDR3 DNA reads as TGTGCCAGCAGTGAAGTGTTGAGGTACGAGCAGTACTTC.

Here the CDR3 reads CASSYSRTAMGNTIYF. CDR3 bases: TGTGCCAGCAGTTACTCGAGAACAGCCATGGGAAACACCATATATTTT. The chain carries TRBV6-5 and TRBJ1-3; D gene unclear. Germline CDR1 is MNHEY and CDR2 is SVGAGI. Trimming took 0 bases from V and 4 from J, leaving 13 bases between them. The CDR3 consists of 16 residues.

The V call is TRBV19, the J call TRBJ2-3; D may be TRBD1 or TRBD2 (6 bases each). CDR3 size: 15 residues. Trimming removed 9 bases at V and 3 bases at J, with 19 bases between. The germline V gene has CDR1 LNHDA and CDR2 SQIVND (reference sequence). The CDR3, as DNA: TGTGCCAGCGGAGGGGGGAGCGTCCCTACAGATACGCAGTATTTT. It translates to CASGGGSVPTDTQYF.

The rearrangement joins TRBV15 to TRBJ1-1; TRBD1 is a possible D gene (5 bases). The CDR3 is made up of 15 amino acids. The germline V and J ends were trimmed by 2 bases and 1 base, with 11 bases remaining between them. The germline V gene has CDR1 LNHNV and CDR2 YYDKDF (reference sequence). The CDR3 region is CATSRSTGGNTEAFF. The CDR3 DNA reads TGTGCCACCAGCAGATCGACGGGGGGGAACACTGAAGCTTTCTTT.

The chain carries TRBV7-2 and TRBJ1-5; D ambiguous. Deletions cut 2 bases from V and 2 bases from J, with 4 bases between. CDR1 and CDR2 from the germline V gene are SGHTA and FQGNSA. The CDR3 runs to 13 residues. CDR3 sequence (DNA): TGTGCCAGCAGCTTATTCGGCAATCAGCCCCAGCATTTT. This encodes CASSLFGNQPQHF.

This chain's CDR3 is CASSETDNYEQYF. CDR3 nucleotides: TGTGCCAGCAGTGAGACAGACAACTACGAGCAGTACTTC. V gene TRBV28 combines with J gene TRBJ2-5; a weak D match, TRBD1 (5 bases). The better agreement between TRBJ2-7 and the DNA end casts doubt on the J call. The germline CDR1 and CDR2 sequences are MDHEN and SYDVKM. The CDR3 is 13 amino acids.